The clone carrying this T cell receptor (beta chain) was counted a single time. The data are from a study of blood T cell repertoires in COVID-19. Study at large: Samples representing acute and convalescent COVID-19 were sourced from the United States, Italy and Spain. Sources were T cells, B-cell-depleted T cells, or PBMCs; the material itself was cDNA or gDNA.

Germline V gene data show CDR1 as SGHVS and CDR2 as FNYEAQ. The CDR3 covers 15 residues. V lost 4 bases and J lost 2; bases outside the gene matches: 4. As processed by the authors: Cell counts per sample came from amplifying reference gene primers. Only in-frame clones appear in the TCRdb table, and some are missing; sequencing was by immunoSEQ multiplex PCR. V and J calls plus clone size are reproduced from that table; the DNA served to infer D and trimming. The table includes under 150,000 clones, 80% to 85% detected once. The TCR originated in a man in his 60s with acute or convalescent COVID-19. Material for sequencing was peripheral blood. This sequence joins TRBV7-6 and TRBJ1-4, with TRBD1 matching 7 bases. The CDR3 here is CASSSLGQTNEKLFF. The CDR3 DNA is TGTGCCAGCAGCTCCCTGGGACAGACTAATGAAAAACTGTTTTTT.